This TCR beta chain was profiled in a study of Ad26.COV2.S vaccination and SARS-CoV-2 variants. As to this clone: Antigen: not known.

Produced via immunoSEQ multiplex PCR; TCRdb's table is partial and in-frame only. The table records under 300,000 clones, around nine tenths of them present only once. Treatment meaning: some 20 received Ad26.COV2.S at low or high dose, single or two shots; about 5 received placebo; per-sample allocation not given. Collection of samples fell on day 63 after the first vaccine or placebo injection. It was Wuhan-strain SARS-CoV-2 spike that the Ad26 vaccine vector expressed. CDR3 length: 15 amino acids. Study-level points and caveats: Breadth, reportedly substantial, characterized the spike-specific CD8+ and CD4+ T cell responses after vaccination. Spike-specific TCR breadth was greater after Ad26.COV2.S than placebo.

The TCR comes from a person aged 18-60 years who received the Ad26.COV2.S COVID-19 vaccine or a placebo. This chain uses TRBV12-1 with TRBJ2-1; the D call of TRBD2 is as the table states it, not checked on the DNA. TRBV12-1 is labeled a pseudogene. The sequenced sample was peripheral blood, obtained in a trial of Ad26.COV2.S vaccine versus placebo. The CDR3 DNA reads as TGTGCCAGCAGCTTTTTCCGGTACCAATACAATGAGCAGTTCTTC. Translated: CASSFFRYQYNEQFF.